This T cell receptor beta chain was identified in a study of regulatory T cells in long-lasting Graves disease. Study details: Less than 3 months of antithyroid drugs had been taken by newly diagnosed Graves' patients.

Notes on the study in general: Newly diagnosed disease favored TRBV20-1 and TRBJ2-1 over persistent disease. Clonotypes that were public and shared totalled approximately 3,000 in persistent patients versus around 1,000 in new patients.

A word on this clonotype: The target antigen is unknown.

The sample's time point: newly diagnosed GD, antithyroid drugs for less than 3 months. PBMCs provided the RNA from which the TCR library was made. The diagnosis of Graves' disease used American Thyroid Association guidelines. Germline V CDR1 and CDR2: SEHNR, FQNEAQ (reference sequence). CDR3 length: 14 amino acids. Trimming removed 2 bases from V and 4 bases from J, with 10 bases in between. The authors built TCR beta libraries using iRepertoire HTBI primers and Arm-PCR of CDR3 regions. TCRdb called the multiplex PCR reads again in MiXCR, with one record for every CDR3 protein. The top ten hold approximately 35% of the sample, which has fewer than 350,000 distinct CDR3 sequences, over 15% seen once.

This receptor was identified in a female donor with Graves disease. The sample consisted of peripheral blood mononuclear cells (PBMCs), taken at new diagnosis, from a patient treated with antithyroid drugs. The chain recombines TRBV7-9 with TRBJ2-3, with D unresolved. The CDR3 loop reads CASSLQAAADTQYF. The CDR3 coding sequence is TGTGCCAGCAGCTTACAGGCGGCCGCAGATACGCAGTATTTT.